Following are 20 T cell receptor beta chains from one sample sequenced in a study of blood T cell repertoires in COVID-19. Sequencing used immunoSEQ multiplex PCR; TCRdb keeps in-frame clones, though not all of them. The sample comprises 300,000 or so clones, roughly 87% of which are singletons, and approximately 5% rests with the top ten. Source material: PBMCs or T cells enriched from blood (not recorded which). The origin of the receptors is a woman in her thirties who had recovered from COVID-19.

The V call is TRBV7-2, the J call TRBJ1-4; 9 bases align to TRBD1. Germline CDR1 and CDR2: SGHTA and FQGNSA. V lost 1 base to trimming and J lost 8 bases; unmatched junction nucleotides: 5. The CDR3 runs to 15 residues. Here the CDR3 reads CASSLGTGVEEKLFF. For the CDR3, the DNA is TGTGCCAGCAGCTTAGGGACAGGGGTTGAGGAAAAACTGTTTTTT. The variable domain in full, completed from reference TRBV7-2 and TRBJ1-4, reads GAGVSQSPSNKVTEKGKDVELRCDPISGHTALYWYRQSLGQGLEFLIYFQGNSAPDKSGLPSDRFSAERTGGSVSTLTIQRTQQEDSAVYLCASSLGTGVEEKLFFGSGTQLSVL.

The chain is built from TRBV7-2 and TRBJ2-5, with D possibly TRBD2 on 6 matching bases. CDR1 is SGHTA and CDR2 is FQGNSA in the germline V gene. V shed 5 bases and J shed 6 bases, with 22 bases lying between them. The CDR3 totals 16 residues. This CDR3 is CASSIGPRDSLQTQYF. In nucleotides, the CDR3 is TGTGCCAGCAGCATAGGCCCCCGGGACTCGTTGCAGACCCAGTACTTC.

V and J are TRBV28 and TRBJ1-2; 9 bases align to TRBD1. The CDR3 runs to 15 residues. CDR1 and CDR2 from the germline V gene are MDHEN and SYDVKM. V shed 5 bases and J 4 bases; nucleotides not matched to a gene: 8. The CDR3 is CASSLTGGLGYGYTF. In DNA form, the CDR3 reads TGTGCCAGCAGTCTTACAGGGGGCCTGGGCTATGGCTACACCTTC.

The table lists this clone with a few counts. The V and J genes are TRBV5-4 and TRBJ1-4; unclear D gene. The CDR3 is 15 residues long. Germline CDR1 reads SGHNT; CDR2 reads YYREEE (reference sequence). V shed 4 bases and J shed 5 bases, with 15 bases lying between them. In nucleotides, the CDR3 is TGTGCCAGCAGCAACTTCGGGGTGGGAAATGAAAAACTGTTTTTT. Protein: CASSNFGVGNEKLFF.

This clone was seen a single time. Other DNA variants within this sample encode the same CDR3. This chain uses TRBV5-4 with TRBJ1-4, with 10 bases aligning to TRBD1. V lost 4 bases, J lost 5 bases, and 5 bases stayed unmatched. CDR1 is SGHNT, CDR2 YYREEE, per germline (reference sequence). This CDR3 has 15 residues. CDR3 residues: CASSPPGQGNEKLFF. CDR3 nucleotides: TGTGCCAGCAGCCCACCGGGACAGGGGAATGAAAAACTGTTTTTT.

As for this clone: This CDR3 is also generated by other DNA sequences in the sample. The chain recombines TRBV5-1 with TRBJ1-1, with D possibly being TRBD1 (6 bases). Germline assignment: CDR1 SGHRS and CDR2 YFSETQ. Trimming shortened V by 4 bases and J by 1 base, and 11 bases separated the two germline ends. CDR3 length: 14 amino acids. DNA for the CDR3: TGCGCCAGCAGCCTTCCGGGACAGAACACTGAAGCTTTCTTT. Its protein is CASSLPGQNTEAFF.

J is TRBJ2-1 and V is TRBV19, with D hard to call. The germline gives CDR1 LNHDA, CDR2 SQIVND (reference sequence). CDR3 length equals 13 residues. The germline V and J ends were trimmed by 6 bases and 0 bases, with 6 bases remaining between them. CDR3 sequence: CASSGGSYNEQFF. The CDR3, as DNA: TGTGCCAGTAGCGGTGGCTCCTACAATGAGCAGTTCTTC. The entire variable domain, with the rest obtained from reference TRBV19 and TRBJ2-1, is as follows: DGGITQSPKYLFRKEGQNVTLSCEQNLNHDAMYWYRQDPGQGLRLIYYSQIVNDFQKGDIAEGYSVSREKKESFPLTVTSAQKNPTAFYLCASSGGSYNEQFFGPGTRLTVL.

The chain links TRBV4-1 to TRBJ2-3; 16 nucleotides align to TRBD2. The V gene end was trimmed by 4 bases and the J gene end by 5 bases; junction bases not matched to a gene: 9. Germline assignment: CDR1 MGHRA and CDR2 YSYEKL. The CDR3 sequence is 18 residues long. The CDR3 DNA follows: TGCGCCAGCAGCCCGACGGGACTAGCGGGGGGGCAGGGAGATACGCAGTATTTT. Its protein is CASSPTGLAGGQGDTQYF.

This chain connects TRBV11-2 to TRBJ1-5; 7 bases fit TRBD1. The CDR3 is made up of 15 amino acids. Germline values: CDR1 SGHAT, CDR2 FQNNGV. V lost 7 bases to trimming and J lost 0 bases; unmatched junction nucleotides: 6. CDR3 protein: CASIRRGNSNQPQHF. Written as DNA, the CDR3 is TGTGCCAGCATCCGCAGGGGGAATAGCAATCAGCCCCAGCATTTT.

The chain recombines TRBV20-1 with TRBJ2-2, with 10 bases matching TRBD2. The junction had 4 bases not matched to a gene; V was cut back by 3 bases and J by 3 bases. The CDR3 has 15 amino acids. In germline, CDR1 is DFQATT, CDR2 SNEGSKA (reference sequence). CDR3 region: CSASLLAGDTGELFF. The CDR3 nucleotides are TGCAGTGCTAGTTTGCTAGCGGGGGACACCGGGGAGCTGTTTTTT.

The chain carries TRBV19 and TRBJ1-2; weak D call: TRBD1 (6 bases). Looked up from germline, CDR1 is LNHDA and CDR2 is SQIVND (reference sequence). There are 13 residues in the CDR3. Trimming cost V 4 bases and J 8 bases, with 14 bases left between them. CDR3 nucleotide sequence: TGTGCCAGTAGTAGCGCAGGGGCGTACGGCTACACCTTC. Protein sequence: CASSSAGAYGYTF.

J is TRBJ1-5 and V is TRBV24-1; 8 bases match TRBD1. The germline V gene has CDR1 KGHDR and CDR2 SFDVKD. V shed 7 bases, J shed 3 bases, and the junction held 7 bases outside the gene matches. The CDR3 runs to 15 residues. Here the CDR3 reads CATRADRESNQPQHF. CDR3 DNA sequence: TGTGCCACCAGGGCGGACAGGGAGTCCAATCAGCCCCAGCATTTT.

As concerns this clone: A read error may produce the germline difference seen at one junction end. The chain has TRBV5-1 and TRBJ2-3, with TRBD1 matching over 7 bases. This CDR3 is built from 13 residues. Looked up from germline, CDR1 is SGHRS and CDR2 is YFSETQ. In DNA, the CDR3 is TGCGCCAGCAGCCGCACCGGGACAGATGCGCAGTATTTT. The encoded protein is CASSRTGTDAQYF.

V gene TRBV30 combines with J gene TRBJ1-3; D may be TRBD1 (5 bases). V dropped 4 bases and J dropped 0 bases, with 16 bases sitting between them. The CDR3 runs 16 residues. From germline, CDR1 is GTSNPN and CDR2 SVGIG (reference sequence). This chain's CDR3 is CAWTFRTGFSGNTIYF. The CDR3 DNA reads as TGTGCCTGGACCTTTCGAACAGGATTCTCTGGAAACACCATATATTTT.

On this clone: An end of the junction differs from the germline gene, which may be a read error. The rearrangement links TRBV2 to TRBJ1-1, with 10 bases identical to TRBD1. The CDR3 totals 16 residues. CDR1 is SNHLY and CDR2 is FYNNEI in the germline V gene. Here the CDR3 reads CASSEVIPGQGSEAFF. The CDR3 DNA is TGTGCCAGCAGTGAAGTTATCCCGGGACAGGGGTCTGAGGCTTTCTTT.

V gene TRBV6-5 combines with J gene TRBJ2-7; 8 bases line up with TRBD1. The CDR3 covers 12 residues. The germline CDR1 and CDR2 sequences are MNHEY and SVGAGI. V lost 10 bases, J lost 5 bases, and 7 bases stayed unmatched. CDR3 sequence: CANSDRDHEQYF. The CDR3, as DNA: TGTGCCAACTCGGACAGGGATCACGAGCAGTACTTC.

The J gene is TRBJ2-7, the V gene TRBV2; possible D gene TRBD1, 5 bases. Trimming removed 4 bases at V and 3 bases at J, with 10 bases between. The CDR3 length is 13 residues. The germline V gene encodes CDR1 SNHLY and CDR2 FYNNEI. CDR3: CASSANQGYEQYF. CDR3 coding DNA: TGTGCCAGCAGTGCCAACCAGGGCTACGAGCAGTACTTC.

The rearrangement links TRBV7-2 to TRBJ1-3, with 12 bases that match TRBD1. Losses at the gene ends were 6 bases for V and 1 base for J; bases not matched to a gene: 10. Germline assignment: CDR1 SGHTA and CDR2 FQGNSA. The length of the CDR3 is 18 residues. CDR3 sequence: CASSQGTGGGMSGNTIYF. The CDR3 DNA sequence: TGTGCCAGCAGTCAAGGGACAGGGGGCGGTATGTCTGGAAACACCATATATTTT. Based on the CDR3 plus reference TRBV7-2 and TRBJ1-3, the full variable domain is GAGVSQSPSNKVTEKGKDVELRCDPISGHTALYWYRQSLGQGLEFLIYFQGNSAPDKSGLPSDRFSAERTGGSVSTLTIQRTQQEDSAVYLCASSQGTGGGMSGNTIYFGEGSWLTVV.

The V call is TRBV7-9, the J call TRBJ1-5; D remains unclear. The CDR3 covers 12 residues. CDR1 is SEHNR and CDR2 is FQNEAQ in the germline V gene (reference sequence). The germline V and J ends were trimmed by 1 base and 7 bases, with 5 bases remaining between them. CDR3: CASSLDNQPQHF. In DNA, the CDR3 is TGTGCCAGCAGCTTAGACAACCAGCCCCAGCATTTT.

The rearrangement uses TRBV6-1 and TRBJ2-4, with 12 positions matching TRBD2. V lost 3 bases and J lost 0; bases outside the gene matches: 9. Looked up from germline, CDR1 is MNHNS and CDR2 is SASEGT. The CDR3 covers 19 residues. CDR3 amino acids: CASSEWASGGEIAKNIQYF. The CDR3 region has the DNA TGTGCCAGCAGTGAGTGGGCTAGCGGGGGGGAGATAGCCAAAAACATTCAGTACTTC.